This TCR beta chain originates from a study of shared clonotypes between healthy human individuals. The germline V gene encodes CDR1 MNHEY and CDR2 SVGAGI. V was trimmed by 5 bases and J by 6 bases, leaving 16 bases between them. This CDR3 comprises 15 residues. Overall study findings and caveats: Non-shared clonotypes were found to have lower generation probabilities than the clonotypes that were shared by all four of the sorted-subset donors.

About this clone: The antigen is undetermined.

Per the original methods: Filtering of immunoSEQ junctional sequences could not match full-length read filtering. Sequencing was performed with immunoSEQ multiplex PCR; in TCRdb, only in-frame clones are kept and a portion is missing. D and trimming come from the DNA, and the V and J calls and clone size come from that table. The table lists millions of clones, over 85% of them singletons. Sequenced: naive CD4+ T cells sorted from blood. Subset given: CD45RA+ positively selected. This TCR derives from a man between 18 and 29 years old in good health. The rearrangement links TRBV6-5 to TRBJ1-4; maybe TRBD1 (6 bases). In nucleotides, the CDR3 is TGTGCCAGCAGTAACTTACAGGGAGGTTATGAAAAACTGTTTTTT. Amino acids: CASSNLQGGYEKLFF.